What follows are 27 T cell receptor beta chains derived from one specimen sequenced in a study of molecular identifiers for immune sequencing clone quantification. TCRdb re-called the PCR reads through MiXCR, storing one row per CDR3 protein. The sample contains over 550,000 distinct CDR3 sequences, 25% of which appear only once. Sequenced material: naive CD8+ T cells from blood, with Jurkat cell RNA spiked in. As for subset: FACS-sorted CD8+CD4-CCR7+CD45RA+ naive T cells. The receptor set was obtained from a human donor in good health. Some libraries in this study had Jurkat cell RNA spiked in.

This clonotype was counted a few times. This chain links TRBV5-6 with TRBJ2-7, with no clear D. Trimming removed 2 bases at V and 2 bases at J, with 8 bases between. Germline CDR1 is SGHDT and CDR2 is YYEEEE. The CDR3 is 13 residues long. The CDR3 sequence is CASSLWGTYEQYF. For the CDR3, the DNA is TGTGCCAGCAGCTTATGGGGAACCTACGAGCAGTACTTC.

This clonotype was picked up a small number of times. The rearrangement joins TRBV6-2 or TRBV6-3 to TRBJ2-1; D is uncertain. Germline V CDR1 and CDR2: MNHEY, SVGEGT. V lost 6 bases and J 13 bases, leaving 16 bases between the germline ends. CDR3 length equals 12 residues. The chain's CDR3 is CASRTDGLGQFF. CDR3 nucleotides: TGTGCCAGCAGAACAGACGGGCTTGGACAGTTCTTC.

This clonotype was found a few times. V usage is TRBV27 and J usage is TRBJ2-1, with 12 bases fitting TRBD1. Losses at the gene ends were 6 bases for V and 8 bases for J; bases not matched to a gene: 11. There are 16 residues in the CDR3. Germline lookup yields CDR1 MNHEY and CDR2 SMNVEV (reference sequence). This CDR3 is CASRRESGQGADEQFF. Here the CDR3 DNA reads TGTGCCAGCAGAAGGGAATCGGGACAGGGGGCTGATGAGCAGTTCTTC.

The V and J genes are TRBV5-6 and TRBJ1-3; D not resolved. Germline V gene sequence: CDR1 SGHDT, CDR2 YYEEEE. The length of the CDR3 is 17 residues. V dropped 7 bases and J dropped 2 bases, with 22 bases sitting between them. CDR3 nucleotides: TGTGCCAGCGGCTGGCTAAGAAGGGAAGGCACTGGAAACACCATATATTTT. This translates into CASGWLRREGTGNTIYF. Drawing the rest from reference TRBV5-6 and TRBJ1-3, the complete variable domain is DAGVTQSPTHLIKTRGQQVTLRCSPKSGHDTVSWYQQALGQGPQFIFQYYEEEERQRGNFPDRFSGHQFPNYSSELNVNALLLGDSALYLCASGWLRREGTGNTIYFGEGSWLTVV.

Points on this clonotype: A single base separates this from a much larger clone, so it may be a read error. CDR3: CSARHYQYGQYF. CDR3 coding DNA: TGCAGTGCTCGGCACTATCAGTACGGGCAGTACTTC. This chain joins TRBV20-1 and TRBJ2-7, with unresolved D. CDR1 and CDR2 from the germline V gene are DFQATT and SNEGSKA (reference sequence). This CDR3 contains 12 residues.

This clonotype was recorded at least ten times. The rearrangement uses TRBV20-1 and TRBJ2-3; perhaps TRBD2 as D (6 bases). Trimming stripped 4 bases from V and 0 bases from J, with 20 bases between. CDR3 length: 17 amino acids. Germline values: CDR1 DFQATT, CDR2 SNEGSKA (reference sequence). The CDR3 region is CSAIRDSPLLSTDTQYF. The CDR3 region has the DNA TGCAGTGCTATCCGGGACTCGCCTTTACTAAGCACAGATACGCAGTATTTT.

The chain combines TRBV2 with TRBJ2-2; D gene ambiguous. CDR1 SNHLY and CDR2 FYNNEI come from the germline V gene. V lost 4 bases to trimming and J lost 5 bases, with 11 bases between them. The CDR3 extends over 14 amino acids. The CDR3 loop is CASSASGDTGELFF. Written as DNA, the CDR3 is TGTGCCAGCAGTGCTTCGGGCGATACCGGGGAGCTGTTTTTT.

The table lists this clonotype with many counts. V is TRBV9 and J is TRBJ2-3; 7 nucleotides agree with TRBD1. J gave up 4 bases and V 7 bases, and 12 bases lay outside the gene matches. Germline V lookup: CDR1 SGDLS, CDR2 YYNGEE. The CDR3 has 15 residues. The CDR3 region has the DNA TGTGCCAGCTCCGACGAAGGGGGCTTTTCAGATACGCAGTATTTT. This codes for CASSDEGGFSDTQYF. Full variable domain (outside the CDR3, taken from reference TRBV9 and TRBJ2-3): DSGVTQTPKHLITATGQRVTLRCSPRSGDLSVYWYQQSLDQGLQFLIQYYNGEERAKGNILERFSAQQFPDLHSELNLSSLELGDSALYFCASSDEGGFSDTQYFGPGTRLTVL.

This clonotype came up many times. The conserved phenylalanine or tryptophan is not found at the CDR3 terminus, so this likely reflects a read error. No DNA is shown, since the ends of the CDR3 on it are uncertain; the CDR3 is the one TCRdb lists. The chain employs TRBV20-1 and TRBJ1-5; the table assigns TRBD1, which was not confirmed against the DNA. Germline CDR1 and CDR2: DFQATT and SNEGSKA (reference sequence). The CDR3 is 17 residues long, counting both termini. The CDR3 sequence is CSARCRAGNQPQHSPQV.

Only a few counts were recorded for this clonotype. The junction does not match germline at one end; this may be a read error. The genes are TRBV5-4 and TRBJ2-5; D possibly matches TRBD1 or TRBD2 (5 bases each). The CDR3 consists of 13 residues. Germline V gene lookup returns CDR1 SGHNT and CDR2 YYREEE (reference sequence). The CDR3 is CASSHTGQETQHF. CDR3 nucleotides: TGTGCCAGCAGCCACACGGGGCAAGAGACCCAGCACTTC. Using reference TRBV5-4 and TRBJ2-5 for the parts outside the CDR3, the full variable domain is ETGVTQSPTHLIKTRGQQVTLRCSSQSGHNTVSWYQQALGQGPQFIFQYYREEENGRGNFPPRFSGLQFPNYSSELNVNALELDDSALYLCASSHTGQETQHFGPGTRLLVL.

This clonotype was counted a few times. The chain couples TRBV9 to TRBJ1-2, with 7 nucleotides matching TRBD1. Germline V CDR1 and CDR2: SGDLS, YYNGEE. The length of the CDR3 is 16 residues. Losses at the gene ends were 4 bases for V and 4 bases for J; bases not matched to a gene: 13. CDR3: CASSLTGRTGGYGYTF. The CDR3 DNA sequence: TGTGCCAGCAGCCTAACCGGAAGGACAGGCGGCTATGGCTACACCTTC.

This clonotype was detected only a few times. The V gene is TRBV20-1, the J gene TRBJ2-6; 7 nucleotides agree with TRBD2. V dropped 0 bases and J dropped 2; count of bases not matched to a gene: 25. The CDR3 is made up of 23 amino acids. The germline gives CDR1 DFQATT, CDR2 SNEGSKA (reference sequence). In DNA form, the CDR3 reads TGCAGTGCTAGAGAGAGTTTGGGGACTACCAAAAATAGACGGGAAACTGGGGCCAACGTCCTGACTTTC. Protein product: CSARESLGTTKNRRETGANVLTF.

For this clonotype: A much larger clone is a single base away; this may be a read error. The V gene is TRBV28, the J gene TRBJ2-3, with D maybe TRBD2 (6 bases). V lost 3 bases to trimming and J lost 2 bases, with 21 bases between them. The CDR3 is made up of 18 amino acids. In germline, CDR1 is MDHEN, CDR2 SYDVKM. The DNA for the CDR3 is TGTGCCAGCAGTTTTACCGGGGAGGACCCGCACTACACAGATACGCAGTATTTT. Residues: CASSFTGEDPHYTDTQYF.

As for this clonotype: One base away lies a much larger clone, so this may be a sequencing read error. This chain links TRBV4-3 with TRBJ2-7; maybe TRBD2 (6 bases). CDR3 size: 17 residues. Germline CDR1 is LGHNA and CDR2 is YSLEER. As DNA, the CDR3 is TGCGCCGGCAGCCAAGATGTAGGGGCGGGATTACGGTACGAGCAGTACTTC. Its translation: CAGSQDVGAGLRYEQYF.

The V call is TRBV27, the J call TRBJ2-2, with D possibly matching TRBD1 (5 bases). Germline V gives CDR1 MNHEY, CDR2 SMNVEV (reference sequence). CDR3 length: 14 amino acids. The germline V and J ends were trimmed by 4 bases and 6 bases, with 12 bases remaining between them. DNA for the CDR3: TGTGCCAGCAGTTCAACGACAGACCCCGGGGAGCTGTTTTTT. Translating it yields CASSSTTDPGELFF.

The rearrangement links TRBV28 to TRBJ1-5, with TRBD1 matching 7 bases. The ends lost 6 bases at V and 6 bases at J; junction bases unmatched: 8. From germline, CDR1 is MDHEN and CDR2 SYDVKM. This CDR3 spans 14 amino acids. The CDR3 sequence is CASSPEDRRQPQHF. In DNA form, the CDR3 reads TGTGCCAGCAGCCCAGAGGACAGGCGTCAGCCCCAGCATTTT.

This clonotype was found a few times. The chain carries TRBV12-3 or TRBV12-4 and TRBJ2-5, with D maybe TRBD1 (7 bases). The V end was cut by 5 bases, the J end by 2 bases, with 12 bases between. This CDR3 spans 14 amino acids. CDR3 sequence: CASSRDSGQETQYF. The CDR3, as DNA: TGTGCCAGCAGTAGGGACAGCGGGCAAGAGACCCAGTACTTC.

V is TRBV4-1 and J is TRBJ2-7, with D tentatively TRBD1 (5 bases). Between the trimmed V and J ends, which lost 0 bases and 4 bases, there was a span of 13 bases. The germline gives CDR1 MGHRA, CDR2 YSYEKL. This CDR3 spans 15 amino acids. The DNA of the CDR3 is TGCGCCAGCAGCCAAGAGTCGCCAGGGCCTTACGAGCAGTACTTC. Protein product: CASSQESPGPYEQYF.

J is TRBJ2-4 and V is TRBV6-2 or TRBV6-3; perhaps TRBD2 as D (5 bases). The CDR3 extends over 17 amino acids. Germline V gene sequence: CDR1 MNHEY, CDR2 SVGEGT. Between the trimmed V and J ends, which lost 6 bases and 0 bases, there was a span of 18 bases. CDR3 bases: TGTGCCAGCAGCCCAAAGGGCGGACTTCTAGCCAAAAACATTCAGTACTTC. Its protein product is CASSPKGGLLAKNIQYF.

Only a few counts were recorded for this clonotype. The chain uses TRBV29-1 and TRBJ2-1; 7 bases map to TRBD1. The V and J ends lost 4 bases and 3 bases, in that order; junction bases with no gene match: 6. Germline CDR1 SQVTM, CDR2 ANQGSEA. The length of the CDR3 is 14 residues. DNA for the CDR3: TGCAGCGTTGTTGATGGGACAGTCTACAATGAGCAGTTCTTC. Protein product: CSVVDGTVYNEQFF.

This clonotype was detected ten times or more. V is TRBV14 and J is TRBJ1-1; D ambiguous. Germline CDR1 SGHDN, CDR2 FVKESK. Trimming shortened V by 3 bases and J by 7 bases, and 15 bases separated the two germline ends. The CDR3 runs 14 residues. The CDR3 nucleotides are TGTGCCAGCAGCCATCCCTACGGCAGAGATGAAGCTTTCTTT. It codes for CASSHPYGRDEAFF.

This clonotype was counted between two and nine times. The CDR3 DNA follows: TGTGCCAGCAGCTTTGACAGGACCACTAGCACAGATACGCAGTATTTT. It translates to CASSFDRTTSTDTQYF. The chain couples TRBV7-9 to TRBJ2-3; tentative D call: TRBD1 (6 bases). The V end lost 3 bases, the J end lost 0 bases, and 13 bases lay between the germline ends. Per germline, CDR1 SEHNR and CDR2 FQNEAQ (reference sequence). The CDR3 covers 16 residues.

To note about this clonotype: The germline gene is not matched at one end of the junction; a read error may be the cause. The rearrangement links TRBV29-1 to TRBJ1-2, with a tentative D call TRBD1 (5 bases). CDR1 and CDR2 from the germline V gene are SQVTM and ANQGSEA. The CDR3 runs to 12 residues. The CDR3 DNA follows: TGCAGCGTTGACCCAGGGTCCGGTGGCTATACCTTC. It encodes CSVDPGSGGYTF.

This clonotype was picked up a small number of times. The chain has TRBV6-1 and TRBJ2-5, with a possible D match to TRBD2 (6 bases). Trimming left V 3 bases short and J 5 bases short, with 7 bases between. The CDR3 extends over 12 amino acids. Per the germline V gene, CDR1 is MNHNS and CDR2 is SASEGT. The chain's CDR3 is CASSDLAETQYF. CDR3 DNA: TGTGCCAGCAGTGATCTAGCGGAGACCCAGTACTTC.

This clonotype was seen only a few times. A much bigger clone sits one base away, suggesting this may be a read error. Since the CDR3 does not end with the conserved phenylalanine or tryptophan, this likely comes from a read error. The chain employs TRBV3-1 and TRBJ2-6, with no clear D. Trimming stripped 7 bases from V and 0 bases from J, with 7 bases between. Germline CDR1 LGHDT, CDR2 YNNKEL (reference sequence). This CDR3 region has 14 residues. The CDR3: CASTDFSGANVLTL. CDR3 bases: TGTGCCAGCACAGACTTCTCTGGGGCCAACGTCCTGACTCTC.

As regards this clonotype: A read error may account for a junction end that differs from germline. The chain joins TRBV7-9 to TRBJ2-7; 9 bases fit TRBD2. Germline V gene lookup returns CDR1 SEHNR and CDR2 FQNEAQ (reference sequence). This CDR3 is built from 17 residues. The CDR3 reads CASSLFQAGGLSCEQYF. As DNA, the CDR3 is TGTGCCAGCAGCTTATTCCAAGCGGGGGGTCTATCCTGCGAGCAGTACTTC.

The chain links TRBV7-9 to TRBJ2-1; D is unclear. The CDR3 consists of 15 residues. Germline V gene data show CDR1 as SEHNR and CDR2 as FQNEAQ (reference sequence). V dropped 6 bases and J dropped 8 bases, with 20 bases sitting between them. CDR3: CASSHSRSVPDEQFF. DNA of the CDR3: TGTGCCAGCAGTCATAGCAGGAGCGTTCCGGATGAGCAGTTCTTC.